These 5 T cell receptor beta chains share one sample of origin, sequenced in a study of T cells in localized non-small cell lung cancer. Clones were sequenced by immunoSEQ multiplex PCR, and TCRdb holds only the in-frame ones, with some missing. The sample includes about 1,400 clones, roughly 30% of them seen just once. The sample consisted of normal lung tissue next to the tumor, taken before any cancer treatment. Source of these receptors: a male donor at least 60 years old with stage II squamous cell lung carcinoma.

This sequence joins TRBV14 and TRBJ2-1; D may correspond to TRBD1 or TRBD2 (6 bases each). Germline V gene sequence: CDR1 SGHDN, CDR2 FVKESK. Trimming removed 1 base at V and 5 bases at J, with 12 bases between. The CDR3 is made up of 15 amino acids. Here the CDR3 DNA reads TGTGCCAGCAGCCAAGGGGGGGCGACTAACAATGAGCAGTTCTTC. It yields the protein CASSQGGATNNEQFF.

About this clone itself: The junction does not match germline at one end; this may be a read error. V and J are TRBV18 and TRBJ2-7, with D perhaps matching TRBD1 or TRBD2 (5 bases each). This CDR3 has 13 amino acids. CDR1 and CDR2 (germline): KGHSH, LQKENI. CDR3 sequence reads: CASSTGTSNEQYF. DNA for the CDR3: TGTGCCAGCTCTACCGGGACCTCCAACGAGCAGTACTTC.

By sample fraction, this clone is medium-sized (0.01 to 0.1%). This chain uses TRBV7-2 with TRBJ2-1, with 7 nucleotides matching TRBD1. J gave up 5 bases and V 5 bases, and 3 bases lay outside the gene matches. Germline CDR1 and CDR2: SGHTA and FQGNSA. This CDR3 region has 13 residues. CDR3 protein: CASSRDSHNEQFF. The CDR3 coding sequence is TGTGCCAGCAGCCGGGACAGTCACAATGAGCAGTTCTTC.

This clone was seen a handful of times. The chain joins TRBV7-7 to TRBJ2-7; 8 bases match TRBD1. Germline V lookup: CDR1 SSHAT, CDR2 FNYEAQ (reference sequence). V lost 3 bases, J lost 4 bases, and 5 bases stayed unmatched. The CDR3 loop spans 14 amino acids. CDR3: CASSLTGAAYEQYF. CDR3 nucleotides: TGTGCCAGCAGCTTGACAGGGGCAGCGTACGAGCAGTACTTC.

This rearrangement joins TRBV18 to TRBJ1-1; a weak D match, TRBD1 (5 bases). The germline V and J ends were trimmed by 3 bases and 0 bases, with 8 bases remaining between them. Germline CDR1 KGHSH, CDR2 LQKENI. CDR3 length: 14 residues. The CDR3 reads CASSPRDLNTEAFF. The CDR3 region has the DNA TGTGCCAGCTCACCTAGGGACTTGAACACTGAAGCTTTCTTT.